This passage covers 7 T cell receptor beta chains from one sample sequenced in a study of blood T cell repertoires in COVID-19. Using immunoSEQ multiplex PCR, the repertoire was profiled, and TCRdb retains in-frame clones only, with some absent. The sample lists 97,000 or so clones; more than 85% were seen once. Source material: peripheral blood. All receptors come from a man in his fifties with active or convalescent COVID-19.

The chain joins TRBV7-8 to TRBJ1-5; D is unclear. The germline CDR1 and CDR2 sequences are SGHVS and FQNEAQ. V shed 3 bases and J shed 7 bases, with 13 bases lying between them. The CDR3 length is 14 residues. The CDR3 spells CASSFREARQPQHF. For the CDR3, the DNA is TGTGCCAGCAGCTTCCGGGAGGCTAGACAGCCCCAGCATTTT. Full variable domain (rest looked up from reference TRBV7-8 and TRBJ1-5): GAGVSQSPRYKVAKRGQDVALRCDPISGHVSLFWYQQALGQGPEFLTYFQNEAQLDKSGLPSDRFFAERPEGSVSTLKIQRTQQEDSAVYLCASSFREARQPQHFGDGTRLSIL.

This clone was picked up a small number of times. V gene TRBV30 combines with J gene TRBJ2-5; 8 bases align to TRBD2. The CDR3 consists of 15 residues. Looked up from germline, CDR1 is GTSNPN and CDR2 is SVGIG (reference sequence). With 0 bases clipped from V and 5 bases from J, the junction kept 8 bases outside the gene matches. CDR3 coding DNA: TGTGCCTGGAGTGTTGGGACTAGAAGGGGGGAGACCCAGTACTTC. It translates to CAWSVGTRRGETQYF. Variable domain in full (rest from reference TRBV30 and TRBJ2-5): SQTIHQWPATLVQPVGSPLSLECTVEGTSNPNLYWYRQAAGRGLQLLFYSVGIGQISSEVPQNLSASRPQDRQFILSSKKLLLSDSGFYLCAWSVGTRRGETQYFGPGTRLLVL.

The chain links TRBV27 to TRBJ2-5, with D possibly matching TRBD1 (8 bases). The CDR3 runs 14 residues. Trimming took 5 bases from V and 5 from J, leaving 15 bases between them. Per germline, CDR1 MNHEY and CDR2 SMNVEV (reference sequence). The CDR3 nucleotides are TGTGCCAGCAGTCTCCTACAGGGGGGGGAGACCCAGTACTTC. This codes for CASSLLQGGETQYF.

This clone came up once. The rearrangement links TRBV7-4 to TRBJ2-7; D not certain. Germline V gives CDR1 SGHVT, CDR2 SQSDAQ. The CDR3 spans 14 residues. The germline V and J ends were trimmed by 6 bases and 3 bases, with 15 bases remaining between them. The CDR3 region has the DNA TGTGCCAGCAGTGTGTCAGGCGTTAACTACGAGCAGTACTTC. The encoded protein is CASSVSGVNYEQYF.

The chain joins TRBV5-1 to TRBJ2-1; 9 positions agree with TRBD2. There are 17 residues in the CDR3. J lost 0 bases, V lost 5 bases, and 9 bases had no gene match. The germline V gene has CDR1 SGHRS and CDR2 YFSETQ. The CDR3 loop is CASSISGGTSSYNEQFF. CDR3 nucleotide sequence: TGCGCCAGCAGTATTAGCGGGGGAACGTCCTCCTACAATGAGCAGTTCTTC.

The CDR3 here is CASSGQGNSPLHF. The CDR3 DNA reads as TGTGCCAGCAGTGGACAGGGGAATTCACCCCTCCACTTT. The chain has TRBV12-3 or TRBV12-4 and TRBJ1-6, with 9 bases lining up with TRBD1. The CDR3 has 13 amino acids. With V trimmed by 5 bases and J by 7 bases, 0 bases remained unmatched.

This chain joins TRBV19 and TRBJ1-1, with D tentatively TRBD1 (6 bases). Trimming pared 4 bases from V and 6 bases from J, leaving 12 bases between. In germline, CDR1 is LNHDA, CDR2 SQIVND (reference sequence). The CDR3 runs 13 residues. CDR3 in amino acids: CASSKAQGAEAFF. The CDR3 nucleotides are TGTGCCAGTAGTAAAGCACAGGGCGCTGAAGCTTTCTTT.